This is a list of T cell receptor beta chains from one sample in a study of blood T cell repertoires in COVID-19. TCRdb keeps only in-frame clones here, not all; method: immunoSEQ multiplex PCR. The sample has roughly 240,000 clones, approximately 88% seen once. The sequenced sample consisted of PBMCs or T cells enriched from blood (not recorded which). The receptor source for this set is a woman aged 40 to 49 with acute COVID-19. The CDR3 runs from the conserved cysteine through the conserved F or W. Fields, in order: clone size, V gene, D gene, J gene, CDR3 DNA, CDR3 protein. The D gene is left open where the match is weak. Where a row states a size, it is once, few, many or the class of an expanded clone; other rows omit it.

size: .; V: TRBV19; D: TRBD2; J: TRBJ2-2; DNA: TGTGCCAGTAGTTCACGGACTAGCGGTGTCACCGGGGAGCTGTTTTTT; CDR3: CASSSRTSGVTGELFF
size: once; V: TRBV11-3; D: .; J: TRBJ2-2; DNA: TGTGCCAGCAGCTTATTGCGCGACGGGGAGCTGTTTTTT; CDR3: CASSLLRDGELFF
size: .; V: TRBV5-6; D: .; J: TRBJ1-5; DNA: TGTGCCAGCAGCTTAGCCTCGGTCAATCAGCCCCAGCATTTT; CDR3: CASSLASVNQPQHF
size: .; V: TRBV27; D: TRBD1; J: TRBJ2-7; DNA: TGTGCCAGCAGTTCCTGGGGGACAGGGGGCGAGCAGTACTTC; CDR3: CASSSWGTGGEQYF
size: .; V: TRBV9; D: .; J: TRBJ2-1; DNA: TGTGCCAGCAGCGCGGTAGCGGTAGTTTACAATGAGCAGTTCTTC; CDR3: CASSAVAVVYNEQFF
size: .; V: TRBV24-1; D: TRBD1; J: TRBJ1-6; DNA: TGTGCCACCAGTGACACTGGGACAGCGACACTCCACTTT; CDR3: CATSDTGTATLHF
size: .; V: TRBV5-4; D: TRBD1; J: TRBJ2-7; DNA: TGTGCCAGCAGCTGGACAGGGGGCGAGCAGTACTTC; CDR3: CASSWTGGEQYF
size: .; V: TRBV2; D: TRBD2; J: TRBJ2-2; DNA: TGTGCCAGCAGTGGAACACTAGCGACCGGGGAGCTGTTTTTT; CDR3: CASSGTLATGELFF
size: .; V: TRBV5-6; D: TRBD1; J: TRBJ1-2; DNA: TGTGCCAGCAGCCCTTACAGGGGGTCACCCTATGGCTACACCTTC; CDR3: CASSPYRGSPYGYTF
size: .; V: TRBV4-2; D: TRBD1; J: TRBJ1-5; DNA: TGTGCCAGCAGCCAGGGACAGGGGGCAGTCCAGCCCCAGCATTTT; CDR3: CASSQGQGAVQPQHF
size: few; V: TRBV6-2/TRBV6-3; D: TRBD2; J: TRBJ2-5; DNA: TGTGCCAGCAGTTACTCGAGGATAGCGGGAGGACAAGAGACCCAGTACTTC; CDR3: CASSYSRIAGGQETQYF
size: .; V: TRBV7-2; D: TRBD2; J: TRBJ2-7; DNA: TGTGCCAGCAGCTTAGCCCCGGGACTAGCGGGGGGGCACGACTACGAGCAGTACTTC; CDR3: CASSLAPGLAGGHDYEQYF
size: .; V: TRBV6-1; D: .; J: TRBJ1-2; DNA: TGTGCCAGCAGTGACATGGGGAGGGAGGGCTACACCTTC; CDR3: CASSDMGREGYTF
size: .; V: TRBV7-2; D: TRBD2; J: TRBJ2-7; DNA: TGTGCCAGCAGCTTAGGGGCGGGGTTTAGCGGGCTCTCAGGGGAGCAGTACTTC; CDR3: CASSLGAGFSGLSGEQYF